These 21 T cell receptor beta chains originate from one sample sequenced in a study of T-cell memory formation after mild COVID-19. TCRdb passed the 5' RACE reads through MiXCR, listing each CDR3 protein once. In the table there are hundreds of thousands of distinct CDR3 sequences, 23% of which are singletons. Sequencing was carried out using PBMCs or a T cell subset sorted from them (not recorded which). The receptors here all came from an adult woman who had mild COVID-19 (a few samples of this study predate the infection). Cell type and time point are not known.

This clonotype was picked up a small number of times. The chain links TRBV5-1 to TRBJ2-7; D gene uncertain. The CDR3 contains 16 residues. CDR1 and CDR2 from the germline V gene are SGHRS and YFSETQ. Trimming took 4 bases from V and 6 from J, leaving 23 bases between them. CDR3 sequence: CASSPSWEFPAGEQYF. CDR3 nucleotide sequence: TGCGCCAGCAGCCCTTCGTGGGAATTTCCGGCCGGCGAGCAGTACTTC.

The rearrangement joins TRBV2 to TRBJ2-7, with D unclear. CDR3 length: 11 residues. Trimming cost V 11 bases and J 5 bases, with 13 bases left between them. The germline gives CDR1 SNHLY, CDR2 FYNNEI. The CDR3 coding sequence is TGTGCCTGGAAGATGTCGCACGAGCAGTACTTC. Amino acids: CAWKMSHEQYF.

This chain connects TRBV6-5 to TRBJ2-2, with 9 bases identical to TRBD2. With 0 bases clipped from V and 4 bases from J, the junction kept 12 bases outside the gene matches. Germline CDR1 MNHEY, CDR2 SVGAGI. This CDR3 contains 19 residues. The CDR3: CASSYSSRSGRPGTGELFF. The CDR3 DNA follows: TGTGCCAGCAGTTACTCGAGTCGGAGCGGGAGGCCGGGCACCGGGGAGCTGTTTTTT.

This clonotype was counted between two and nine times. V usage is TRBV12-3 or TRBV12-4 and J usage is TRBJ2-7; the D gene is possibly TRBD1 (6 bases). The CDR3 loop spans 13 amino acids. Trimming removed 10 bases from V and 7 bases from J, with 20 bases in between. CDR3 nucleotide sequence: TGTGCCACGATAACCGGGACACTTCTGGAGCAGTACTTC. It translates to CATITGTLLEQYF.

The rearrangement uses TRBV4-1 and TRBJ1-1, with a tentative D call TRBD1 (6 bases). CDR3 length equals 16 residues. Looked up from germline, CDR1 is MGHRA and CDR2 is YSYEKL. Trimming removed 3 bases at V and 1 base at J, with 15 bases between. The CDR3 loop is CASSHELRGGNTEAFF. The CDR3 DNA follows: TGCGCCAGCAGCCACGAGCTTCGAGGGGGGAACACTGAAGCTTTCTTT.

This clonotype was picked up a small number of times. This sequence joins TRBV6-1 and TRBJ2-1, with a weak D call TRBD1 (5 bases). Trimming shortened V by 5 bases and J by 4 bases, and 18 bases separated the two germline ends. Germline CDR1 is MNHNS and CDR2 is SASEGT. The CDR3 is 16 amino acids. CDR3 region: CASSPAGPGIYNEQFF. In DNA form, the CDR3 reads TGTGCCAGCAGTCCCGCAGGGCCAGGCATTTACAATGAGCAGTTCTTC.

This clonotype was counted a few times. The chain links TRBV20-1 to TRBJ2-3; D might be TRBD1 (6 bases). The CDR3 spans 13 residues. Germline lookup yields CDR1 DFQATT and CDR2 SNEGSKA (reference sequence). In DNA, the CDR3 is TGCAGCGTTCGGGACACCAGCACAGATACGCAGTATTTT. It translates to CSVRDTSTDTQYF.

The CDR3 region has the DNA TGTGCCAGCAGCAAAGGGGTGTGGCGTTTGGGCAAGTACTTC. It yields the protein CASSKGVWRLGKYF. The J gene is TRBJ2-7, the V gene TRBV21-1. TRBV21-1 has pseudogene status. CDR3 length: 14 amino acids.

The chain uses TRBV12-3 or TRBV12-4 and TRBJ2-3; no clear D. The ends were cut back, 3 bases at V and 5 bases at J, with 6 bases in the middle. The CDR3 is 12 residues long. For the CDR3, the DNA is TGTGCCAGCAGTTTTGGAGTAGATACGCAGTATTTT. Residues: CASSFGVDTQYF.

This clonotype has just a few counts. The chain uses TRBV6-5 and TRBJ2-6; no clear D gene. CDR1 and CDR2 from the germline V gene are MNHEY and SVGAGI. V lost 0 bases and J 4 bases, leaving 10 bases between the germline ends. This CDR3 has 16 residues. This chain's CDR3 is CASSYSTGPGANVLTF. CDR3 nucleotides: TGTGCCAGCAGTTACTCAACCGGGCCAGGGGCCAACGTCCTGACTTTC.

The rearrangement uses TRBV12-3 or TRBV12-4 and TRBJ2-1, with 9 bases aligning to TRBD2. The CDR3 is made up of 16 amino acids. The junction had 9 bases not matched to a gene; V was cut back by 3 bases and J by 6 bases. The CDR3 spells CASSFPRLAGPNEQFF. The CDR3 nucleotides are TGTGCCAGCAGTTTTCCGAGGCTAGCGGGACCCAATGAGCAGTTCTTC.

Remarks on this clonotype: Compared with germline, one end of the junction differs, possibly owing to a read error. Here the CDR3 DNA reads TGTTCCATCAGGACCGGGACAGCCCTCTCTGGAAACACCATATATTTT. Its protein product is CSIRTGTALSGNTIYF. The rearrangement links TRBV10-3 to TRBJ1-3; TRBD1 aligns across 7 bases. Germline V gene data show CDR1 as ENHRY and CDR2 as SYGVKD. The CDR3 sequence is 16 residues long.

The chain combines TRBV5-1 with TRBJ2-2, with TRBD2 identical over 7 bases. V dropped 2 bases and J dropped 5; count of bases not matched to a gene: 6. The CDR3 spans 15 residues. Germline V gives CDR1 SGHRS, CDR2 YFSETQ. The CDR3 DNA sequence: TGCGCCAGCAGCTTTGGAAGCGGGGTAACCGGGGAGCTGTTTTTT. This translates into CASSFGSGVTGELFF.

The V call is TRBV29-1, the J call TRBJ1-1, with a tentative D call TRBD1 (6 bases). The V end lost 6 bases, the J end lost 3 bases, and 17 bases lay between the germline ends. From germline, CDR1 is SQVTM and CDR2 ANQGSEA. The CDR3 extends over 14 amino acids. For the CDR3, the DNA is TGCAGCGTGCAGGGGCTCAGGCGGGACACTGAAGCTTTCTTT. Its translation: CSVQGLRRDTEAFF. The whole variable domain, filled in from reference TRBV29-1 and TRBJ1-1, reads SAVISQKPSRDICQRGTSLTIQCQVDSQVTMMFWYRQQPGQSLTLIATANQGSEATYESGFVIDKFPISRPNLTFSTLTVSNMSPEDSSIYLCSVQGLRRDTEAFFGQGTRLTVV.

This clonotype has just a few counts. This sequence joins TRBV12-3 or TRBV12-4 and TRBJ1-5; unclear D gene. The CDR3 runs 14 residues. Between the trimmed V and J ends, which lost 8 bases and 0 bases, there was a span of 11 bases. The CDR3 DNA is TGTGCCAGCGGTCAGAGTGATAGCAATCAGCCCCAGCATTTT. It specifies CASGQSDSNQPQHF.

V usage is TRBV5-1 and J usage is TRBJ1-5, with 10 bases matching TRBD1. Germline loops: CDR1 SGHRS, CDR2 YFSETQ. Trimming took 0 bases from V and 2 from J; bases not matched to a gene: 2. The CDR3 contains 16 residues. This CDR3 is CASSLGTGGGNQPQHF. The CDR3 nucleotides read TGCGCCAGCAGCTTGGGGACAGGGGGTGGCAATCAGCCCCAGCATTTT.

This clonotype has more than one count but fewer than ten. The gene calls are TRBV24-1 and TRBJ2-7; D uncertain. V was shortened by 5 bases and J by 3 bases, with 10 bases between the two germline ends. The CDR3 has 13 amino acids. CDR1 KGHDR and CDR2 SFDVKD come from the germline V gene. The CDR3 region is CATSVGRDYEQYF. CDR3 DNA: TGTGCCACCAGTGTTGGAAGGGACTACGAGCAGTACTTC.

This clonotype has just one count. V and J are TRBV7-2 and TRBJ2-2; D not certain. In germline, CDR1 is SGHTA, CDR2 FQGNSA. This CDR3 region has 16 residues. Trimming shortened V by 2 bases and J by 0 bases, and 10 bases separated the two germline ends. The CDR3 reads CASSLTPLSNTGELFF. CDR3 coding DNA: TGTGCCAGCAGCTTAACCCCTCTTTCGAACACCGGGGAGCTGTTTTTT. Using reference TRBV7-2 and TRBJ2-2 for the parts outside the CDR3, the full variable domain is GAGVSQSPSNKVTEKGKDVELRCDPISGHTALYWYRQSLGQGLEFLIYFQGNSAPDKSGLPSDRFSAERTGGSVSTLTIQRTQQEDSAVYLCASSLTPLSNTGELFFGEGSRLTVL.

This clonotype has a handful of counts. CDR3 region: CASRLSLGGAWETQYF. CDR3 nucleotide sequence: TGTGCCAGCAGGCTTTCCCTCGGGGGGGCCTGGGAGACCCAGTACTTC. The chain carries TRBV12-3 or TRBV12-4 and TRBJ2-5; 8 bases are a match to TRBD2. Trimming took 6 bases from V and 5 from J; bases not matched to a gene: 14. CDR3 length equals 16 residues.

This chain joins TRBV7-9 and TRBJ2-3; 9 bases fit TRBD2. V lost 8 bases and J lost 2; bases outside the gene matches: 5. The length of the CDR3 is 14 residues. Germline CDR1 SEHNR, CDR2 FQNEAQ (reference sequence). The CDR3 is CASRSSGITDTQYF. The DNA for the CDR3 is TGTGCCAGCCGATCTAGCGGGATCACAGATACGCAGTATTTT. Full variable domain (missing parts from reference TRBV7-9 and TRBJ2-3): DTGVSQNPRHKITKRGQNVTFRCDPISEHNRLYWYRQTLGQGPEFLTYFQNEAQLEKSRLLSDRFSAERPKGSFSTLEIQRTEQGDSAMYLCASRSSGITDTQYFGPGTRLTVL.

The V gene is TRBV7-3, the J gene TRBJ2-2; 8 bases are a match to TRBD1. Germline values: CDR1 SGHTA, CDR2 FQGTGA. CDR3 length: 17 residues. Trimming cost V 4 bases and J 1 base; bases outside gene matches: 8. The CDR3 DNA reads as TGTGCCAGCAGCTCTGACAGGGGCGAATGGAACACCGGGGAGCTGTTTTTT. It yields the protein CASSSDRGEWNTGELFF.